This TCR beta chain comes out of a study of molecular identifiers for immune sequencing clone quantification. Study outcomes and limitations: Same-barcode identical TCR molecules could make highly expanded clones look smaller than they are.

MiXCR was run by TCRdb on the PCR reads, yielding one entry per CDR3 protein. The sample lists about 97,000 distinct CDR3 sequences, approximately 25% seen once, with roughly 0.94% in the top ten. This clonotype was seen many times. The target antigen is unknown. The V segment lost 4 bases and the J segment 9 bases; nucleotides outside the gene matches: 6. This CDR3 comprises 14 residues. This clonotype was obtained from a human donor in good health. Some libraries in this study had Jurkat cell RNA spiked in. Sequences were obtained from naive CD8+ T cells from blood, with Jurkat cell RNA spiked in. This sample's subset: FACS-sorted CD8+CD4-CCR7+CD45RA+ naive T cells. V and J are TRBV12-3 or TRBV12-4 and TRBJ2-1, with 10 bases aligning to TRBD1. The CDR3 DNA follows: TGTGCCAGCAGTTCGGGACAGGGGATTAGTGAGCAGTTCTTC. Translated, it gives CASSSGQGISEQFF.